This T cell receptor beta chain was observed in a study of control samples from healthy donors and cancer patients. This table comes from immunoSEQ multiplex PCR, and its TCRdb copy is limited to in-frame clones, with some not included. Found here are hundreds of thousands of clones, 90% of them singletons; the top ten hold 5% to 7%. Trimming took off 3 bases at V and 6 bases at J, with 8 bases between the two ends. The CDR3 is 12 amino acids. Germline V CDR1 and CDR2: LNHDA, SQIVND (reference sequence). The count of this clone is one. The material sequenced was PBMCs. This TCR was sampled from a man in his forties with head and neck cancer. The rearrangement links TRBV19 to TRBJ1-1; the D gene is possibly TRBD1 (5 bases). This CDR3 is CASSMGLSEAFF. CDR3 DNA: TGTGCCAGTAGTATGGGGCTGTCTGAAGCTTTCTTT.